This T cell receptor (beta chain) derives from a study of shared T cell receptors in the human thymus. There are 17 residues in the CDR3. Trimming at V came to 6 bases and at J to 6 bases, leaving 11 bases not matched to a gene. CDR1 and CDR2 from the germline V gene are MDHEN and SYDVKM. Sequencing was performed with immunoSEQ multiplex PCR; in TCRdb, only in-frame clones are kept and a portion is missing. The sample consists of approximately 400,000 clones, 95% of them appearing once. The rearrangement joins TRBV28 to TRBJ2-5; 15 bases agree with TRBD2. Sequenced input: thymocytes. The sequence was obtained from a human donor. The CDR3 DNA sequence: TGTGCCAGCAGCCCACCCCCGGGACTAGCGGGAGGAAAGACCCAGTACTTC. It yields the protein CASSPPPGLAGGKTQYF.